What follows are 30 T cell receptor beta chains derived from one specimen sequenced in a study of shared clonotypes between healthy human individuals. The table came from immunoSEQ multiplex PCR; TCRdb's copy has only in-frame clones and leaves some out. The sample has about 190,000 clones, approximately 70% seen once. The specimen sequenced was memory CD4+ T cells sorted from blood. The subset was: CD45RA-negative fraction. These receptors originate from a man aged 25-45 years in good health.

V is TRBV12-2 and J is TRBJ1-5; TRBD1, the table's D call, lacks a check against the DNA. TRBV12-2 is a recognized pseudogene. This CDR3 contains 16 residues. This CDR3 reads CASRSRQGSDNQPQHF. In DNA form, the CDR3 reads TGTGCAAGTCGCTCAAGGCAGGGATCTGACAATCAGCCCCAGCATTTT.

The V gene is TRBV11-2, the J gene TRBJ2-3; no clear D. This CDR3 has 14 amino acids. Germline CDR1 and CDR2: SGHAT and FQNNGV. V lost 4 bases, J lost 1 base, and 9 bases lay in between. The CDR3 loop is CASSSHPGTDTQYF. In nucleotides, the CDR3 is TGTGCCAGCAGCTCCCATCCTGGCACAGATACGCAGTATTTT.

This clone was seen once. The chain recombines TRBV18 with TRBJ1-2; D remains unclear. The CDR3 spans 13 residues. Trimming stripped 2 bases from V and 6 bases from J, with 10 bases between. CDR1 KGHSH and CDR2 LQKENI come from the germline V gene. CDR3 nucleotide sequence: TGTGCCAGCTCACCAGGAGGGTATGATGGCTACACCTTC. This gives the protein CASSPGGYDGYTF.

This chain uses TRBV6-4 with TRBJ2-1, with 9 bases identical to TRBD2. Germline trimming cut 4 bases from V and 3 bases from J; bases unmatched to any gene: 4. CDR1 is MRHNA and CDR2 is SNTAGT in the germline V gene. The CDR3 contains 15 residues. The chain's CDR3 is CASSALAGSYNEQFF. CDR3 in DNA: TGTGCCAGCAGTGCTCTAGCGGGGAGCTACAATGAGCAGTTCTTC.

This sequence joins TRBV28 and TRBJ2-5; D uncertain. Between the trimmed V and J ends, which lost 1 base and 4 bases, there was a span of 13 bases. The CDR3 has 15 residues. CDR1 and CDR2 from the germline V gene are MDHEN and SYDVKM. The chain's CDR3 is CASSLLGTRRETQYF. DNA for the CDR3: TGTGCCAGCAGTTTATTGGGCACCCGACGAGAGACCCAGTACTTC.

V and J are TRBV7-9 and TRBJ2-4; TRBD1 matches 7 bases. CDR3 size: 15 residues. The junction had 9 bases not matched to a gene; V was cut back by 5 bases and J by 5 bases. From germline, CDR1 is SEHNR and CDR2 FQNEAQ (reference sequence). The CDR3 region is CASSAYRGTENIQYF. The CDR3 DNA sequence: TGTGCCAGCAGCGCATACAGGGGAACAGAAAACATTCAGTACTTC.

V and J are TRBV20-1 and TRBJ1-1, with 7 positions matching TRBD1. This CDR3 comprises 11 residues. After removal of 7 bases from V and 5 bases from J, the junction contained 4 bases not matched to a gene. Germline CDR1 and CDR2: DFQATT and SNEGSKA (reference sequence). The CDR3 is CSEARGTEAFF. The CDR3 DNA sequence: TGCAGTGAGGCCAGGGGGACTGAAGCTTTCTTT.

The chain is built from TRBV9 and TRBJ1-2, with 9 bases aligning to TRBD1. The CDR3 runs 15 residues. J lost 5 bases, V lost 2 bases, and 7 bases had no gene match. Germline V gene lookup returns CDR1 SGDLS and CDR2 YYNGEE. CDR3 DNA sequence: TGTGCCAGCAGCGTCGCGGGACAGGGAGTGTATGGCTACACCTTC. Translation: CASSVAGQGVYGYTF.

This clone qualifies as medium-sized. This CDR3 reads CASSVRAGGKETQYF. CDR3 in DNA: TGTGCCAGCAGCGTAAGAGCGGGAGGAAAGGAGACCCAGTACTTC. V is TRBV9 and J is TRBJ2-5; 9 bases agree with TRBD2. J gave up 5 bases and V 1 base, and 6 bases lay outside the gene matches. The CDR3 is made up of 15 amino acids. In germline, CDR1 is SGDLS, CDR2 YYNGEE.

This clone showed up just a few times. This rearrangement joins TRBV7-2 to TRBJ1-4; 8 nucleotides agree with TRBD1. V gave up 1 base and J gave up 3 bases; unmatched junction bases: 1. CDR1 SGHTA and CDR2 FQGNSA come from the germline V gene. The CDR3 contains 15 residues. In DNA form, the CDR3 reads TGTGCCAGCAGCTTAGGACAGGGGTCTAATGAAAAACTGTTTTTT. Protein product: CASSLGQGSNEKLFF.

This clone occurred once. The identical CDR3 is also encoded by other nucleotide sequences in the sample. V is TRBV7-9 and J is TRBJ2-2, with D uncertain. The CDR3 sequence is 12 residues long. Germline CDR1 and CDR2: SEHNR and FQNEAQ (reference sequence). The V and J ends lost 7 bases and 2 bases respectively, with 5 bases between them. CDR3 nucleotide sequence: TGTGCCAGCACCCTAAACACCGGGGAGCTGTTTTTT. Encoded protein: CASTLNTGELFF.

The V gene is TRBV5-8, the J gene TRBJ2-7; D gene uncertain. The CDR3 is 14 amino acids. Looked up from germline, CDR1 is SGHTS and CDR2 is YDEGEE. The V end was cut by 4 bases, the J end by 2 bases, with 13 bases between. As DNA, the CDR3 is TGTGCCAGCAGCAAGAGGAGTACAACCTACGAGCAGTACTTC. The encoded protein is CASSKRSTTYEQYF.

A note on this clone: The sample holds other DNA sequences that translate to the same CDR3. J is TRBJ2-5 and V is TRBV7-2; perhaps TRBD2 as D (5 bases). The V gene lost 4 bases and the J gene lost 5 bases, with 14 bases spanning the gap. The CDR3 has 14 amino acids. Germline V gene data show CDR1 as SGHTA and CDR2 as FQGNSA. CDR3 nucleotide sequence: TGTGCCAGCAGCTCGAACCGGGGAAAGGAGACCCAGTACTTC. It is translated as CASSSNRGKETQYF.

This chain uses TRBV6-6 with TRBJ2-1; 8 bases line up with TRBD1. The CDR3 extends over 14 amino acids. CDR1 and CDR2 from the germline V gene are MNHNY and SVGAGI (reference sequence). The ends lost 5 bases at V and 6 bases at J; junction bases unmatched: 6. This chain's CDR3 is CASSDWTGSNEQFF. As DNA, the CDR3 is TGTGCCAGCAGTGACTGGACAGGGTCCAATGAGCAGTTCTTC.

The chain combines TRBV27 with TRBJ2-7, with TRBD2 as a possible D gene (6 bases). Germline values: CDR1 MNHEY, CDR2 SMNVEV (reference sequence). The CDR3 has 13 amino acids. V gave up 5 bases and J gave up 5 bases, with 13 bases separating them. The CDR3 region is CASSPRTTNEQYF. In DNA, the CDR3 is TGTGCCAGCAGTCCGCGGACTACAAACGAGCAGTACTTC.

This rearrangement joins TRBV6-6 to TRBJ2-7; a possible D gene is TRBD2 (6 bases). CDR1 is MNHNY and CDR2 is SVGAGI in the germline V gene (reference sequence). The CDR3 totals 15 residues. Trimming removed 6 bases from V and 0 bases from J, with 15 bases in between. As DNA, the CDR3 is TGTGCCAGCAGGGCCCTTAGCGGTCTCTCCTACGAGCAGTACTTC. As protein: CASRALSGLSYEQYF.

Remarks on this clone: Being one base from a much bigger clone, this may be a read error. This same CDR3 is encoded by further DNA sequences in the sample. The V gene is TRBV5-1, the J gene TRBJ2-7; 14 bases match TRBD2. The length of the CDR3 is 20 residues. Unmatched junction bases numbered 18, after V lost 3 bases and J lost 4 bases. Germline values: CDR1 SGHRS, CDR2 YFSETQ. The CDR3 DNA is TGCGCCAGCAGCTCCCCCCCCGGGACTAGCGGGAGACAATTCTTTTACGAGCAGTACTTC. Its protein product is CASSSPPGTSGRQFFYEQYF.

J is TRBJ2-1 and V is TRBV7-2; unclear D gene. Germline CDR1 SGHTA, CDR2 FQGNSA. The CDR3 is made up of 13 amino acids. Trimming shortened V by 1 base and J by 9 bases, and 10 bases separated the two germline ends. CDR3 loop: CASSLVSSGEQFF. CDR3 sequence (DNA): TGTGCCAGCAGCTTAGTTAGCTCCGGTGAGCAGTTCTTC.

This rearrangement joins TRBV2 to TRBJ2-3; TRBD2 matches at 9 bases. The V gene's germline CDR1 is SNHLY and CDR2 FYNNEI. V was pared by 6 bases and J by 1 base, with 8 bases of the junction left unmatched. The CDR3 is 16 residues long. CDR3 residues: CASSPLAGSRTDTQYF. CDR3 DNA sequence: TGTGCCAGCAGCCCGCTAGCGGGGTCCCGCACAGATACGCAGTATTTT. The whole variable domain, remainder taken from reference TRBV2 and TRBJ2-3, is EPEVTQTPSHQVTQMGQEVILRCVPISNHLYFYWYRQILGQKVEFLVSFYNNEISEKSEIFDDQFSVERPDGSNFTLKIRSTKLEDSAMYFCASSPLAGSRTDTQYFGPGTRLTVL.

This clone was counted a single time. CDR3 sequence reads: CASGRNEGQGADAFF. CDR3 nucleotide sequence: TGTGCCAGCGGTCGGAATGAAGGACAGGGGGCGGATGCTTTCTTT. The genes are TRBV6-5 and TRBJ1-1, with TRBD1 matching over 11 bases. The CDR3 has 15 amino acids. Per germline, CDR1 MNHEY and CDR2 SVGAGI. The ends lost 8 bases at V and 11 bases at J; junction bases unmatched: 16.

The chain has TRBV2 and TRBJ2-2, with D perhaps matching TRBD2 (5 bases). Germline V gene sequence: CDR1 SNHLY, CDR2 FYNNEI. The V gene lost 2 bases and the J gene lost 5 bases, with 9 bases spanning the gap. This CDR3 contains 14 residues. Here the CDR3 reads CASSELRDTGELFF. The CDR3 DNA follows: TGTGCCAGCAGTGAACTCCGGGATACCGGGGAGCTGTTTTTT.

The CDR3 spells CARSLAWTGELFF. CDR3 bases: TGTGCCAGAAGCTTGGCCTGGACCGGGGAGCTGTTTTTT. V is TRBV5-3 and J is TRBJ2-2; D unresolved. TRBV5-3 is labeled an ORF, and its function is uncertain. V lost 0 bases and J lost 5, with 5 bases in between. This CDR3 contains 13 residues.

This clone has more than one count but fewer than ten. This chain's CDR3 is CYIGEGSEQFF. The CDR3 region has the DNA TGCTATATCGGGGAGGGGAGTGAGCAGTTCTTC. The rearrangement joins TRBV29-1 to TRBJ2-1, with 7 positions matching TRBD2. This CDR3 comprises 11 residues. Germline lookup yields CDR1 SQVTM and CDR2 ANQGSEA.

The J gene is TRBJ2-5, the V gene TRBV7-6; D is perhaps TRBD1 (6 bases). The length of the CDR3 is 16 residues. The germline V gene has CDR1 SGHVS and CDR2 FNYEAQ. Trimming removed 1 base at V and 5 bases at J, with 17 bases between. The CDR3 DNA reads as TGTGCCAGCAGCTTAGTCCCCAGGGGTAGTTTGGAGACCCAGTACTTC. The encoded protein is CASSLVPRGSLETQYF.

The sample holds a few counts of this clone. V gene TRBV18 combines with J gene TRBJ2-7; 8 nucleotides line up with TRBD1. CDR1 is KGHSH and CDR2 is LQKENI in the germline V gene. The junction had 11 bases not matched to a gene; V was cut back by 3 bases and J by 7 bases. The CDR3 runs 15 residues. The CDR3 loop reads CASSPQDRATWEQYF. In DNA form, the CDR3 reads TGTGCCAGCTCACCGCAGGACAGGGCCACTTGGGAGCAGTACTTC.

The chain recombines TRBV29-1 with TRBJ1-5; no firm D call. Trimming cost V 3 bases and J 0 bases, with 15 bases left between them. This CDR3 has 16 amino acids. Per germline, CDR1 SQVTM and CDR2 ANQGSEA. CDR3: CSVEKEGGYSNQPQHF. Written as DNA, the CDR3 is TGCAGCGTTGAGAAGGAGGGCGGGTATAGCAATCAGCCCCAGCATTTT.

The genes are TRBV28 and TRBJ2-4; TRBD1 matches at 8 bases. The CDR3 totals 13 residues. Germline V gene sequence: CDR1 MDHEN, CDR2 SYDVKM. The junction had 4 bases not matched to a gene; V was cut back by 5 bases and J by 7 bases. CDR3 protein: CASSTNRGNIQYF. In DNA, the CDR3 is TGTGCCAGCAGTACTAACAGGGGGAACATTCAGTACTTC.

This clone was counted once. The rearrangement uses TRBV7-3 and TRBJ2-2; unclear D gene. V was pared by 6 bases and J by 6 bases, with 14 bases between. Germline V gene sequence: CDR1 SGHTA, CDR2 FQGTGA. This CDR3 has 14 amino acids. For the CDR3, the DNA is TGTGCCAGCAGGGAAGGAGCGAGCCCCGGGGAGCTGTTTTTT. Its translation is CASREGASPGELFF.

The chain has TRBV11-3 and TRBJ1-5, with D possibly TRBD1 on 6 matching bases. This CDR3 is built from 19 residues. With 1 base removed from V and 2 bases from J, the gap between germline ends came to 21 bases. CDR1 is SGHNT and CDR2 is YENEEA in the germline V gene. CDR3 sequence reads: CASSLVQNPGQPCNQPQHF. Here the CDR3 DNA reads TGTGCCAGCAGCTTAGTCCAAAACCCCGGACAGCCCTGCAATCAGCCCCAGCATTTT. The whole variable domain, filled in from reference TRBV11-3 and TRBJ1-5, reads EAGVVQSPRYKIIEKKQPVAFWCNPISGHNTLYWYLQNLGQGPELLIRYENEEAVDDSQLPKDRFSAERLKGVDSTLKIQPAELGDSAVYLCASSLVQNPGQPCNQPQHFGDGTRLSIL.

The chain joins TRBV7-2 to TRBJ1-1; TRBD1 agrees at 7 bases. V trimming: 4 bases; J trimming: 1 base; junction bases outside the gene matches: 3. The CDR3 has 14 amino acids. Per the germline V gene, CDR1 is SGHTA and CDR2 is FQGNSA. The CDR3 DNA follows: TGTGCCAGCAGCTCAACAGGGGCGAACACTGAAGCTTTCTTT. It is translated as CASSSTGANTEAFF. Together with reference TRBV7-2 and TRBJ1-1, the CDR3 gives the full variable domain: GAGVSQSPSNKVTEKGKDVELRCDPISGHTALYWYRQSLGQGLEFLIYFQGNSAPDKSGLPSDRFSAERTGGSVSTLTIQRTQQEDSAVYLCASSSTGANTEAFFGQGTRLTVV.